One sample yielded the 20 T cell receptor beta chains listed below, sequenced in a study of early T cells in non-severe SARS-CoV-2 infection. Each CDR3 protein gets one entry after TCRdb re-called the 5' RACE reads with MiXCR. Of around 48,000 distinct CDR3 sequences in the sample, under 15% were seen once. Input material: whole blood. All receptors derive from an adult who was a healthcare worker with PCR-confirmed SARS-CoV-2 infection or an uninfected control (not recorded which).

In this sample, this clonotype turned up many times. The chain has TRBV7-2 and TRBJ2-3; 7 bases fit TRBD1. The CDR3 is made up of 17 amino acids. Germline values: CDR1 SGHTA, CDR2 FQGNSA. With V trimmed by 5 bases and J by 8 bases, 19 bases remained unmatched. The CDR3 loop reads CASSPQTAAGGLVTQYF. The CDR3 DNA follows: TGTGCCAGCAGCCCTCAGACAGCAGCAGGGGGTTTGGTTACGCAGTATTTT. Supplemented by reference TRBV7-2 and TRBJ2-3, the full variable domain reads GAGVSQSPSNKVTEKGKDVELRCDPISGHTALYWYRQSLGQGLEFLIYFQGNSAPDKSGLPSDRFSAERTGGSVSTLTIQRTQQEDSAVYLCASSPQTAAGGLVTQYFGPGTRLTVL.

Ten or more counts support this clonotype. The genes are TRBV19 and TRBJ2-3; no clear D. The CDR3 consists of 13 residues. V lost 5 bases to trimming and J lost 2 bases, with 8 bases between them. From germline, CDR1 is LNHDA and CDR2 SQIVND (reference sequence). CDR3 nucleotides: TGTGCCAGTAGTCTACAACTCACAGATACGCAGTATTTT. Residues: CASSLQLTDTQYF.

In this sample, this clonotype turned up a few times. Mismatch with germline at one junction end may stem from a read error. Here the CDR3 reads CVSSMGLAVSYNEQFF. CDR3 in DNA: TGTGTCAGTAGTATGGGACTAGCGGTCTCCTACAATGAGCAGTTCTTC. The chain is built from TRBV19 and TRBJ2-1; 11 nucleotides line up with TRBD2. The CDR3 is 16 residues long. The germline gives CDR1 LNHDA, CDR2 SQIVND (reference sequence).

This clonotype has ten or more counts. The CDR3 DNA reads TGTGCCAGCAGCCCCCGGACAGGAACCGCCTATGGCTACACCTTC. Its protein product is CASSPRTGTAYGYTF. The gene calls are TRBV7-8 and TRBJ1-2; 7 positions agree with TRBD1. The CDR3 contains 15 residues. Germline loops: CDR1 SGHVS, CDR2 FQNEAQ. The V and J ends lost 5 bases and 4 bases, in that order; junction bases with no gene match: 10.

The V call is TRBV11-3, the J call TRBJ2-1, with 7 bases that match TRBD2. The germline CDR1 and CDR2 sequences are SGHNT and YENEEA. This CDR3 spans 15 amino acids. With V trimmed by 1 base and J by 7 bases, 7 bases remained unmatched. CDR3 coding DNA: TGTGCCAGCAGCTTAGGGTTTAGCGGGCAAAATGAGCAGTTCTTC. Its translation is CASSLGFSGQNEQFF.

Only a few counts were recorded for this clonotype. Since no conserved phenylalanine or tryptophan closes the CDR3, a read error is the likely cause. The V and J genes are TRBV7-2 and TRBJ1-4, with D uncertain. The CDR3 has 12 amino acids. Germline CDR1 is SGHTA and CDR2 is FQGNSA. Trimming shortened V by 5 bases and J by 5 bases, and 6 bases separated the two germline ends. The CDR3 sequence: CASSATNEKLFL. The CDR3 coding sequence is TGTGCCAGCAGCGCGACAAATGAAAAACTGTTTCTT.

This clonotype was detected many times. Relative to the germline gene, one junction end is altered; a read error may explain this. The gene calls are TRBV4-1 and TRBJ1-1, with 7 bases matching TRBD1. Germline CDR1 is MGHRA and CDR2 is YSYEKL. CDR3 length: 20 residues. DNA for the CDR3: TGCGCCAGCAGCCAAGCCAAGCTGGGTACAGGGGTCCGCCCGAACCCTGAAGCTTTCTTT. It is translated as CASSQAKLGTGVRPNPEAFF.

The sample holds many counts of this clonotype. V and J are TRBV7-9 and TRBJ1-1; tentative D call: TRBD1 (5 bases). Trimming took 3 bases from V and 8 from J, leaving 10 bases between them. Germline V lookup: CDR1 SEHNR, CDR2 FQNEAQ (reference sequence). The CDR3 sequence is 12 residues long. CDR3 coding DNA: TGTGCCAGCAGCTTCACCGGGGCCGAAGCTTTCTTT. It specifies CASSFTGAEAFF.

This clonotype has a handful of counts. The genes are TRBV7-8 and TRBJ2-5, with D tentatively TRBD1 (6 bases). The CDR3 consists of 15 residues. CDR1 is SGHVS and CDR2 is FQNEAQ in the germline V gene. Trimming removed 5 bases from V and 5 bases from J, with 18 bases in between. CDR3 sequence reads: CASSLSGPGAETQYF. The CDR3 DNA is TGTGCCAGCAGCCTATCCGGGCCAGGGGCGGAGACCCAGTACTTC.

The V call is TRBV29-1, the J call TRBJ1-1; 7 bases align to TRBD1. CDR1 is SQVTM, CDR2 ANQGSEA, per germline. V shed 6 bases and J 4 bases; nucleotides not matched to a gene: 5. This CDR3 has 12 residues. As DNA, the CDR3 is TGCAGCGTCGTACAGGGGAGCACTGAAGCTTTCTTT. Translation: CSVVQGSTEAFF. The full variable domain, in which reference TRBV29-1 and TRBJ1-1 provide the parts outside the CDR3, is SAVISQKPSRDICQRGTSLTIQCQVDSQVTMMFWYRQQPGQSLTLIATANQGSEATYESGFVIDKFPISRPNLTFSTLTVSNMSPEDSSIYLCSVVQGSTEAFFGQGTRLTVV.

The chain is built from TRBV11-2 and TRBJ2-3; D is unclear. Trimming left V 1 base short and J 0 bases short, with 8 bases between. This CDR3 is 15 amino acids long. The germline V gene has CDR1 SGHAT and CDR2 FQNNGV. CDR3: CASSLVAPSTDTQYF. The CDR3 nucleotides are TGTGCCAGCAGCTTAGTCGCTCCTAGCACAGATACGCAGTATTTT.

The sample holds many counts of this clonotype. The rearrangement uses TRBV10-1 and TRBJ2-7; D perhaps matches TRBD2 (6 bases). CDR1 is WNHNN, CDR2 SYGVQD, per germline (reference sequence). There are 14 residues in the CDR3. The germline V and J ends were trimmed by 6 bases and 7 bases, with 19 bases remaining between them. This chain's CDR3 is CASRELVAGCEQYF. Here the CDR3 DNA reads TGCGCCAGCAGGGAACTAGTGGCGGGGTGTGAGCAGTACTTC.

This clonotype was recorded only once. The V call is TRBV9, the J call TRBJ2-7, with TRBD2 identical over 12 bases. V shed 3 bases, J shed 7 bases, and the junction held 11 bases outside the gene matches. Looked up from germline, CDR1 is SGDLS and CDR2 is YYNGEE. The CDR3 consists of 16 residues. The DNA of the CDR3 is TGTGCCAGCAGCGGGCATCGACTAGCGGGAGAACAAGAGCAGTACTTC. Translated: CASSGHRLAGEQEQYF.

This clonotype was recorded at least ten times. This chain connects TRBV20-1 to TRBJ1-2; D might be TRBD1 (6 bases). Germline values: CDR1 DFQATT, CDR2 SNEGSKA (reference sequence). With 6 bases removed from V and 3 bases from J, the gap between germline ends came to 14 bases. The CDR3 consists of 13 residues. The CDR3 loop is CSAGGRADYGYTF. In DNA, the CDR3 is TGCAGTGCGGGGGGCAGGGCAGACTATGGCTACACCTTC.

This clonotype was detected a few times. V gene TRBV29-1 combines with J gene TRBJ2-1; 10 bases match TRBD2. This CDR3 contains 14 residues. V gave up 6 bases and J gave up 6 bases; unmatched junction bases: 8. Germline CDR1 SQVTM, CDR2 ANQGSEA. CDR3 residues: CSVLLAGFANEQFF. The CDR3 nucleotides are TGCAGCGTCTTACTAGCGGGATTTGCCAATGAGCAGTTCTTC.

V is TRBV4-1 and J is TRBJ1-5, with 9 positions matching TRBD1. J was trimmed by 3 bases and V by 2 bases; bases with no gene match: 8. Germline CDR1 and CDR2: MGHRA and YSYEKL. CDR3 length equals 17 residues. The CDR3 reads CASSQPTQGAFNQPQHF. In DNA form, the CDR3 reads TGCGCCAGCAGCCAACCTACACAGGGGGCCTTCAATCAGCCCCAGCATTTT.

This clonotype was recorded a few times. For the CDR3, the DNA is TGTGCCAGCAGTGCCGGAGGGTCTCACACCGGGGAGCTGTTTTTT. This encodes CASSAGGSHTGELFF. The chain combines TRBV6-4 with TRBJ2-2, with a tentative D call TRBD2 (6 bases). The V gene lost 4 bases and the J gene lost 3 bases, with 12 bases spanning the gap. The germline V gene encodes CDR1 MRHNA and CDR2 SNTAGT. The length of the CDR3 is 15 residues.

This clonotype has at least ten counts. The CDR3 DNA sequence: TGTGCCAGCAGCTCCACCCGAGCCAGGGCGAAAAACATTCAGTACTTC. Protein product: CASSSTRARAKNIQYF. The chain combines TRBV7-8 with TRBJ2-4; tentatively, D is TRBD1 (5 bases). Trimming shortened V by 4 bases and J by 4 bases, and 17 bases separated the two germline ends. The CDR3 has 16 residues. Germline V lookup: CDR1 SGHVS, CDR2 FQNEAQ.

The DNA for the CDR3 is TGCGCCAGCAGCTCAACAAGGAACACCGGGGAGCTGTTTTTT. The encoded protein is CASSSTRNTGELFF. The chain links TRBV5-1 to TRBJ2-2; no reliable D call. The CDR3 is 14 residues long. Germline V gene data show CDR1 as SGHRS and CDR2 as YFSETQ. Trimming took off 3 bases at V and 1 base at J, with 7 bases between the two ends.

This clonotype was picked up a small number of times. J is TRBJ1-4 and V is TRBV11-2; possible D gene TRBD1, 5 bases. Germline V lookup: CDR1 SGHAT, CDR2 FQNNGV. V was cut by 3 bases and J by 6 bases, with 23 bases left in between. The CDR3 is 18 amino acids. Here the CDR3 DNA reads TGTGCCAGCAGCTTGAAACCTCAGGGAGTCAGAATCTATGAAAAACTGTTTTTT. Residues: CASSLKPQGVRIYEKLFF.